At least ten counts were recorded for the clone carrying this T cell receptor beta chain. TCRdb used MiXCR to reprocess the 5' RACE reads, holding one entry per CDR3 protein. Here the sample spans some 19,000 distinct CDR3 sequences, 15% being singletons. This specimen comes from a study of neurological immune-mediated disorders. The sequencing input was PBMCs. The clonotype comes from a female donor with HTLV-1-associated myelopathy (HAM/TSP).

The CDR3 nucleotides read TGTGCCAGCAGCTTAGGGCCGGGGGCTGTAGCTGAAGCTTTCTTT. It is translated as CASSLGPGAVAEAFF. This chain uses TRBV7-2 with TRBJ1-1; perhaps TRBD1 as D (6 bases). V was shortened by 1 base and J by 6 bases, with 15 bases between the two germline ends. The CDR3 spans 15 residues. Per the germline V gene, CDR1 is SGHTA and CDR2 is FQGNSA. Combining the CDR3 with reference TRBV7-2 and TRBJ1-1 gives the whole variable domain GAGVSQSPSNKVTEKGKDVELRCDPISGHTALYWYRQSLGQGLEFLIYFQGNSAPDKSGLPSDRFSAERTGGSVSTLTIQRTQQEDSAVYLCASSLGPGAVAEAFFGQGTRLTVV.